A single T cell receptor (beta chain) is shown here with its context. The antigen is not known. Measured with immunoSEQ multiplex PCR; TCRdb has only the in-frame clones, and not every one. The sample includes 81,000 or so clones, roughly nine tenths of them seen just once. The data were taken from a study of OX40 agonist ivuxolimab in advanced cancers. Looking at the study overall: At approximately 83% male, the cohort had a mean age of around 56 years, ranging from about 23 to 79. Study observations and caveats: CD4+ and CD8+ blood T cells expanded clonally by week 6 at 0.1 to 3.0 mg/kg.

This specimen was CD4+ or CD8+ T cells sorted from blood, taken in a trial of the OX40 agonist ivuxolimab. The TCR originated in an adult with an advanced solid tumor such as melanoma, head and neck, liver or kidney cancer.

The CDR3 nucleotides read TGTGCCAGCAGTTACCTCGGCGCTCTTGAAGCTTTCTTT. Amino acids: CASSYLGALEAFF. V and J are TRBV6-6 and TRBJ1-1; no firm D call. V lost 2 bases, J lost 7 bases, and 11 bases lay in between. The length of the CDR3 is 13 residues. In germline, CDR1 is MNHNY, CDR2 SVGAGI (reference sequence).